Shown below are 28 T cell receptor beta chains from a single sample sequenced in a study of blood T cell repertoires in COVID-19. Some clones are missing from TCRdb's copy, which holds only in-frame ones; the method was immunoSEQ multiplex PCR. The sample includes approximately 530,000 clones, about 89% seen only once; the top ten take about 8%. Sequenced sample: peripheral blood. The receptor set was obtained from a woman in her forties or fifties with COVID-19, enrolled during active disease.

The V and J genes are TRBV5-1 and TRBJ2-5; 10 bases fit TRBD2. The CDR3 spans 16 residues. From germline, CDR1 is SGHRS and CDR2 YFSETQ. V lost 2 bases, J lost 4 bases, and 8 bases stayed unmatched. In nucleotides, the CDR3 is TGCGCCAGCAGCTTCCTAGCGGGGGCGTCGAGAGAGACCCAGTACTTC. Amino acids: CASSFLAGASRETQYF. Full variable domain (rest looked up from reference TRBV5-1 and TRBJ2-5): KAGVTQTPRYLIKTRGQQVTLSCSPISGHRSVSWYQQTPGQGLQFLFEYFSETQRNKGNFPGRFSGRQFSNSRSEMNVSTLELGDSALYLCASSFLAGASRETQYFGPGTRLLVL.

The chain recombines TRBV19 with TRBJ1-1; no firm D call. This CDR3 comprises 17 residues. Trimming shortened V by 0 bases and J by 4 bases, and 18 bases separated the two germline ends. Looked up from germline, CDR1 is LNHDA and CDR2 is SQIVND (reference sequence). DNA of the CDR3: TGTGCCAGTAGTATAGACTTGGAGGATTTGGGGAGCACTGAAGCTTTCTTT. It translates to CASSIDLEDLGSTEAFF.

The genes are TRBV9 and TRBJ1-1, with 10 bases lining up with TRBD1. Looked up from germline, CDR1 is SGDLS and CDR2 is YYNGEE. V was clipped by 2 bases and J by 6 bases; unmatched bases: 10. The CDR3 has 16 amino acids. The CDR3 bases are TGTGCCAGCAGCGTGGGTGACAGGGGGCAGTTCGCTGAAGCTTTCTTT. It specifies CASSVGDRGQFAEAFF.

The chain carries TRBV7-9 and TRBJ2-7; D assignment may be TRBD1 or TRBD2 (5 bases each). The last part of the DNA fits TRBJ2-5 better; the J call may be wrong. The CDR3 is 13 amino acids. Germline CDR1 is SEHNR and CDR2 is FQNEAQ (reference sequence). Here the CDR3 DNA reads TGTGCCAGCAGCTTAGTTGTGGGACAGACCCAGTACTTC. This translates into CASSLVVGQTQYF.

A single count supports this clone. The V gene is TRBV6-5, the J gene TRBJ2-7; a weak D match, TRBD2 (6 bases). The CDR3 sequence is 14 residues long. CDR1 MNHEY and CDR2 SVGAGI come from the germline V gene. V was clipped by 4 bases and J by 1 base, with 11 bases between them. The CDR3 loop is CASSSLGTSYEQYF. CDR3 nucleotides: TGTGCCAGCAGTTCGCTTGGGACTTCCTACGAGCAGTACTTC.

The chain is built from TRBV11-3 and TRBJ2-2; 8 nucleotides agree with TRBD1. Germline trimming cut 4 bases from V and 6 bases from J; bases unmatched to any gene: 7. The CDR3 consists of 15 residues. From germline, CDR1 is SGHNT and CDR2 YENEEA. The CDR3 region has the DNA TGTGCCAGCAGCTCCGGGACAGGTCGAGCCGGGGAGCTGTTTTTT. Its protein is CASSSGTGRAGELFF.

On this clone itself: The identical CDR3 is also encoded by other nucleotide sequences in the sample. V and J are TRBV11-2 and TRBJ2-7, with D unclear. The germline gives CDR1 SGHAT, CDR2 FQNNGV. Trimming pared 1 base from V and 1 base from J, leaving 5 bases between. The CDR3 is 13 residues long. The CDR3 loop reads CASSLGGSYEQYF. In DNA, the CDR3 is TGTGCCAGCAGCTTAGGCGGTTCCTACGAGCAGTACTTC.

This clone was detected a few times. The V gene is TRBV5-6, the J gene TRBJ1-3; D is perhaps TRBD1 (6 bases). The V gene lost 4 bases and the J gene lost 0 bases, with 14 bases spanning the gap. This CDR3 has 16 residues. Germline V lookup: CDR1 SGHDT, CDR2 YYEEEE. CDR3 residues: CASSRGHPNSGNTIYF. CDR3 coding DNA: TGTGCCAGCAGCCGGGGACACCCTAACTCTGGAAACACCATATATTTT.

V gene TRBV5-4 combines with J gene TRBJ2-1, with 9 bases fitting TRBD1. Germline trimming cut 5 bases from V and 1 base from J; bases unmatched to any gene: 7. The CDR3 spans 16 residues. Germline V gene sequence: CDR1 SGHNT, CDR2 YYREEE (reference sequence). The CDR3 reads CASSTGQGQSYNEQFF. The CDR3 DNA sequence: TGTGCCAGCAGTACCGGACAGGGGCAGTCCTACAATGAGCAGTTCTTC.

The chain combines TRBV3-1 (or the pseudogene TRBV3-2) with TRBJ1-2; 7 bases fit TRBD1. CDR1 and CDR2 (germline): LGHDT, YNNKEL (reference sequence). The CDR3 contains 12 residues. The trim removed 5 bases at V and 8 bases at J, leaving 5 bases unmatched. CDR3 sequence (DNA): TGTGCCAGCAGCAAGACAGGGCGAGGCTACACCTTC. This sequence encodes CASSKTGRGYTF.

V is TRBV18 and J is TRBJ1-2, with TRBD1 matching over 8 bases. The CDR3 has 14 residues. Germline CDR1 KGHSH, CDR2 LQKENI. J gave up 8 bases and V 6 bases, and 11 bases lay outside the gene matches. CDR3: CASSLGQGLGGYTF. The CDR3 DNA sequence: TGTGCCAGCTCCCTTGGACAGGGTTTGGGCGGCTACACCTTC.

The V and J genes are TRBV6-5 and TRBJ2-1, with 11 bases identical to TRBD2. V dropped 6 bases and J dropped 2; count of bases not matched to a gene: 3. This CDR3 is 15 amino acids long. Germline V lookup: CDR1 MNHEY, CDR2 SVGAGI. This chain's CDR3 is CASRSSGGAYNEQFF. CDR3 sequence (DNA): TGTGCCAGCAGAAGTAGCGGGGGGGCCTACAATGAGCAGTTCTTC.

The chain recombines TRBV9 with TRBJ1-4, with unresolved D. The germline V and J ends were trimmed by 5 bases and 4 bases, with 18 bases remaining between them. CDR1 SGDLS and CDR2 YYNGEE come from the germline V gene. The CDR3 consists of 16 residues. DNA for the CDR3: TGTGCCAGCAGTGATGAGCCTCAGGTTATTAATGAAAAACTGTTTTTT. Protein sequence: CASSDEPQVINEKLFF.

The chain carries TRBV19 and TRBJ2-3, with TRBD2 identical over 7 bases. V was clipped by 8 bases and J by 0 bases; unmatched bases: 17. The CDR3 is 18 amino acids. The germline V gene has CDR1 LNHDA and CDR2 SQIVND (reference sequence). The CDR3 nucleotides are TGTGCCAGTGCACTAAGGGACTACCGGGGCCATAGCACAGATACGCAGTATTTT. This sequence encodes CASALRDYRGHSTDTQYF. Using reference TRBV19 and TRBJ2-3 for the parts outside the CDR3, the full variable domain is DGGITQSPKYLFRKEGQNVTLSCEQNLNHDAMYWYRQDPGQGLRLIYYSQIVNDFQKGDIAEGYSVSREKKESFPLTVTSAQKNPTAFYLCASALRDYRGHSTDTQYFGPGTRLTVL.

The chain recombines TRBV11-2 with TRBJ2-3, with TRBD2 matching over 7 bases. V lost 1 base, J lost 4 bases, and 5 bases stayed unmatched. The CDR3 spans 15 residues. Germline V lookup: CDR1 SGHAT, CDR2 FQNNGV. The DNA of the CDR3 is TGTGCCAGCAGCTTAGCGGGGGGTGGGTCAGATACGCAGTATTTT. Amino acid sequence: CASSLAGGGSDTQYF.

The chain couples TRBV11-2 to TRBJ1-2; TRBD1 matches at 12 bases. This CDR3 has 14 residues. Germline V gene lookup returns CDR1 SGHAT and CDR2 FQNNGV. Trimming removed 5 bases from V and 2 bases from J; junction bases left unmatched: 0. DNA of the CDR3: TGTGCCAGCAGCGGGACAGGGGGCAACTATGGCTACACCTTC. It encodes CASSGTGGNYGYTF.

Concerning this clone itself: This sample includes further DNA sequences coding for the same CDR3. The CDR3 reads CASSPRQGTGELFF. The CDR3 nucleotides read TGTGCCAGTAGTCCCCGACAGGGTACCGGGGAGCTGTTTTTT. J is TRBJ2-2 and V is TRBV19; 7 bases align to TRBD1. Losses at the gene ends were 5 bases for V and 5 bases for J; bases not matched to a gene: 5. The germline V gene encodes CDR1 LNHDA and CDR2 SQIVND (reference sequence). There are 14 residues in the CDR3.

The genes are TRBV12-3 or TRBV12-4 and TRBJ2-1; weak D call: TRBD1 (5 bases). V lost 2 bases and J lost 8, with 10 bases in between. The CDR3 covers 13 residues. The CDR3 protein is CASSLIWGDEQFF. The CDR3 DNA reads as TGTGCCAGCAGTTTAATCTGGGGCGATGAGCAGTTCTTC.

This clone was counted once. The chain joins TRBV3-1 (or the pseudogene TRBV3-2) to TRBJ1-1, with D uncertain. Germline lookup yields CDR1 LGHDT and CDR2 YNNKEL (reference sequence). The CDR3 length is 14 residues. The germline V and J ends were trimmed by 2 bases and 1 base, with 8 bases remaining between them. CDR3 sequence reads: CASSQQSRNTEAFF. In DNA form, the CDR3 reads TGTGCCAGCAGCCAACAGTCCAGGAACACTGAAGCTTTCTTT.

This chain uses TRBV7-3 with TRBJ2-1; D might be TRBD2 (6 bases). Germline V gene data show CDR1 as SGHTA and CDR2 as FQGTGA. The CDR3 consists of 15 residues. Trimming pared 5 bases from V and 7 bases from J, leaving 18 bases between. CDR3 bases: TGTGCCAGCAGCCCCGAGAGGGTAGCGGTTAATGAGCAGTTCTTC. It is translated as CASSPERVAVNEQFF.

This chain joins TRBV29-1 and TRBJ2-1; 9 bases match TRBD2. After removal of 6 bases from V and 6 bases from J, the junction contained 9 bases not matched to a gene. CDR1 is SQVTM, CDR2 ANQGSEA, per germline. The CDR3 sequence is 14 residues long. The CDR3 region is CSVHLAGGANEQFF. Written as DNA, the CDR3 is TGCAGCGTCCACCTGGCGGGGGGGGCCAATGAGCAGTTCTTC.

The chain uses TRBV10-3 and TRBJ2-4, with D possibly TRBD2 on 6 matching bases. V gave up 0 bases and J gave up 8 bases, with 14 bases separating them. The CDR3 runs 15 residues. Germline CDR1 reads ENHRY; CDR2 reads SYGVKD. The chain's CDR3 is CAISESEGTGDIQYF. The CDR3 DNA reads as TGTGCCATCAGTGAGTCGGAGGGAACGGGAGACATTCAGTACTTC.

The rearrangement links TRBV5-1 to TRBJ2-1; 7 bases agree with TRBD2. With V trimmed by 5 bases and J by 13 bases, 9 bases remained unmatched. Germline V gene sequence: CDR1 SGHRS, CDR2 YFSETQ. The length of the CDR3 is 12 residues. Here the CDR3 reads CASSPGGGVQFF. The CDR3, as DNA: TGCGCCAGCAGTCCTGGTGGGGGGGTCCAGTTCTTC.

With regard to this clone: The sample contains more than one DNA sequence encoding this CDR3. This chain uses TRBV19 with TRBJ2-7; 8 bases are a match to TRBD1. The CDR3 extends over 13 amino acids. Germline V lookup: CDR1 LNHDA, CDR2 SQIVND (reference sequence). With 4 bases clipped from V and 3 bases from J, the junction kept 2 bases outside the gene matches. The CDR3 protein is CASSNTGGYEQYF. Written as DNA, the CDR3 is TGTGCCAGTAGTAACACAGGGGGCTACGAGCAGTACTTC. The full variable domain, in which reference TRBV19 and TRBJ2-7 provide the parts outside the CDR3, is DGGITQSPKYLFRKEGQNVTLSCEQNLNHDAMYWYRQDPGQGLRLIYYSQIVNDFQKGDIAEGYSVSREKKESFPLTVTSAQKNPTAFYLCASSNTGGYEQYFGPGTRLTVT.

The chain has TRBV12-3 or TRBV12-4 and TRBJ2-5; no clear D. V was clipped by 1 base and J by 4 bases, with 7 bases between them. This CDR3 has 13 amino acids. Here the CDR3 reads CASSLERGETQYF. The CDR3 DNA reads as TGTGCCAGCAGTTTAGAAAGAGGAGAGACCCAGTACTTC.

The chain couples TRBV5-4 to TRBJ1-2, with D perhaps TRBD1 (5 bases). Germline V CDR1 and CDR2: SGHNT, YYREEE (reference sequence). The ends were cut back, 3 bases at V and 3 bases at J, with 9 bases in the middle. CDR3 size: 13 residues. The CDR3 region is CASSSTDYYGYTF. The DNA of the CDR3 is TGTGCCAGCAGCTCGACAGATTACTATGGCTACACCTTC.

V gene TRBV6-6 combines with J gene TRBJ1-6; D remains ambiguous. Germline assignment: CDR1 MNHNY and CDR2 SVGAGI (reference sequence). V was clipped by 7 bases and J by 6 bases, with 4 bases between them. The CDR3 is 11 amino acids. The CDR3 loop is CASTRNSPLHF. CDR3 bases: TGTGCCAGCACCCGTAATTCACCCCTCCACTTT.

CDR3 in amino acids: CASSVTSGGRGEQYF. The CDR3 bases are TGCGCCAGCAGCGTGACTAGCGGGGGGCGGGGAGAGCAGTACTTC. The rearrangement uses TRBV5-1 and TRBJ2-7, with 13 bases identical to TRBD2. Per the germline V gene, CDR1 is SGHRS and CDR2 is YFSETQ. J was trimmed by 7 bases and V by 4 bases; bases with no gene match: 8. This CDR3 has 15 residues.